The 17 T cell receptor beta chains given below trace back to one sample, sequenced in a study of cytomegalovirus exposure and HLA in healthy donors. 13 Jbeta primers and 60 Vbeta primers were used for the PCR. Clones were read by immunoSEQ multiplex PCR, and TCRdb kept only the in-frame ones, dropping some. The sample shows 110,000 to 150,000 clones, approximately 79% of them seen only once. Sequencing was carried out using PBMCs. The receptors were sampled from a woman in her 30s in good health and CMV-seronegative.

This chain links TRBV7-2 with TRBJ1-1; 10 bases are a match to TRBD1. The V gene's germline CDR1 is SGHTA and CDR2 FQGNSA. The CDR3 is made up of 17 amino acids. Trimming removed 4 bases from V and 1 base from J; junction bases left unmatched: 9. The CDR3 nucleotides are TGTGCCAGCAGCTACTACTACCGGACAGGGGGGAACACTGAAGCTTTCTTT. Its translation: CASSYYYRTGGNTEAFF.

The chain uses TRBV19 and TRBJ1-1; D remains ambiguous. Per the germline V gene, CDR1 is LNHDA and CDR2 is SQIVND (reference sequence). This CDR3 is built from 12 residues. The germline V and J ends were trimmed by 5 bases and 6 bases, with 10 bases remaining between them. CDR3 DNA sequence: TGTGCCAGTAGTTTCCGGGGAGCTGAAGCTTTCTTT. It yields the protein CASSFRGAEAFF.

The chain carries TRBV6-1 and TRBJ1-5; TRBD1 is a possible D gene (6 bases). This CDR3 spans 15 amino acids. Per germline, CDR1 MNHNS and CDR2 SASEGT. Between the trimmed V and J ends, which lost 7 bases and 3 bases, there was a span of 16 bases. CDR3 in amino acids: CASTRQVSYNQPQHF. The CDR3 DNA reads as TGTGCCAGCACTCGACAGGTTTCTTACAATCAGCCCCAGCATTTT.

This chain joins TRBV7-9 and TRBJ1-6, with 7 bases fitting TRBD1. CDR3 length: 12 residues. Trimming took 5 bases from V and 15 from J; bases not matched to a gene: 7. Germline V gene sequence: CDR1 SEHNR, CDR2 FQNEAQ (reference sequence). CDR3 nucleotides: TGTGCCAGCAGCCCTTCAGACAGGGTCCTCCACTTT. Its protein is CASSPSDRVLHF.

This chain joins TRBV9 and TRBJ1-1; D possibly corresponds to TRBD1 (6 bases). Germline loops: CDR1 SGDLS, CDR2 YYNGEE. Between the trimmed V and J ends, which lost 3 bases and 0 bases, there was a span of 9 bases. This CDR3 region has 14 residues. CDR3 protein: CASSDRDMNTEAFF. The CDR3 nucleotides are TGTGCCAGCAGCGACCGGGACATGAACACTGAAGCTTTCTTT.

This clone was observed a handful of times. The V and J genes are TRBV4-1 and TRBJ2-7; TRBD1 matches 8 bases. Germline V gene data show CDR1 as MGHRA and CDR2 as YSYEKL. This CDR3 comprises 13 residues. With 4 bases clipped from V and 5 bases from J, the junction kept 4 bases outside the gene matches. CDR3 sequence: CASSPGQDDEQYF. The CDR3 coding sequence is TGCGCCAGCAGCCCGGGACAGGACGACGAGCAGTACTTC.

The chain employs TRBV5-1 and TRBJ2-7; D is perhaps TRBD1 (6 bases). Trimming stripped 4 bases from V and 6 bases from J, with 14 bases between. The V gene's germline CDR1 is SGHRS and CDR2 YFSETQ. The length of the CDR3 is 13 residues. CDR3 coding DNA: TGCGCCAGCAGCACAGGGTTTGAGGGCGAGCAGTACTTC. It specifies CASSTGFEGEQYF. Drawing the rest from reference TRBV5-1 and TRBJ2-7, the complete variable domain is KAGVTQTPRYLIKTRGQQVTLSCSPISGHRSVSWYQQTPGQGLQFLFEYFSETQRNKGNFPGRFSGRQFSNSRSEMNVSTLELGDSALYLCASSTGFEGEQYFGPGTRLTVT.

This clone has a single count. The CDR3 nucleotides are TGTGCCAGCAGGGGCCCCGGGACTCACAATGAGCAGTTCTTC. Translated: CASRGPGTHNEQFF. The V gene is TRBV6-5, the J gene TRBJ2-1; TRBD2 might be the D (6 bases). V was clipped by 6 bases and J by 5 bases, with 14 bases between them. The CDR3 is 14 residues long. Germline lookup yields CDR1 MNHEY and CDR2 SVGAGI.

The CDR3 loop reads CASSFTGNYGYTF. CDR3 bases: TGTGCCAGCAGCTTTACAGGGAACTATGGCTACACCTTC. The chain carries TRBV5-5 and TRBJ1-2; possibly TRBD1 for D (6 bases). Germline V gives CDR1 SGHKS, CDR2 YYEKEE (reference sequence). Trimming removed 2 bases at V and 2 bases at J, with 7 bases between. The CDR3 has 13 residues.

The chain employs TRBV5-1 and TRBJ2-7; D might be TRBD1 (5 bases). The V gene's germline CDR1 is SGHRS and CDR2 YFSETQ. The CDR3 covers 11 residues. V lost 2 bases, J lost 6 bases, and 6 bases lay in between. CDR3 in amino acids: CASSLQAEQYF. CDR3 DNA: TGCGCCAGCAGCTTACAGGCCGAGCAGTACTTC.

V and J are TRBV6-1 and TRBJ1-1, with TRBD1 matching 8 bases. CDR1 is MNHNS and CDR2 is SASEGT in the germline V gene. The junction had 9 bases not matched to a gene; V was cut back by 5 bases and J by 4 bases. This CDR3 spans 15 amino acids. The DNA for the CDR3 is TGTGCCAGCAGTCCCCAGGGGGCGCAGGGCACTGAAGCTTTCTTT. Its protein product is CASSPQGAQGTEAFF.

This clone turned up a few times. In nucleotides, the CDR3 is TGTGCCAGCAGTAAGGGGGACTCCTACAATGAGCAGTTCTTC. It is translated as CASSKGDSYNEQFF. V and J are TRBV6-1 and TRBJ2-1, with a weak D call TRBD1 (6 bases). The V and J ends lost 5 bases and 0 bases respectively, with 8 bases between them. The CDR3 totals 14 residues. Germline CDR1 MNHNS, CDR2 SASEGT.

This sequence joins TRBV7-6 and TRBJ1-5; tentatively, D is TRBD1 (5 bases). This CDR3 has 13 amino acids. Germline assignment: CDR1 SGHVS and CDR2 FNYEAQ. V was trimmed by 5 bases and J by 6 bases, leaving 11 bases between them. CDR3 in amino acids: CASSPGGAQPQHF. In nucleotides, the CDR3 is TGTGCCAGCAGCCCCGGGGGAGCTCAGCCCCAGCATTTT. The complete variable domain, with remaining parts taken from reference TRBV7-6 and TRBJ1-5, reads GAGVSQSPRYKVTKRGQDVALRCDPISGHVSLYWYRQALGQGPEFLTYFNYEAQQDKSGLPNDRFSAERPEGSISTLTIQRTEQRDSAMYRCASSPGGAQPQHFGDGTRLSIL.

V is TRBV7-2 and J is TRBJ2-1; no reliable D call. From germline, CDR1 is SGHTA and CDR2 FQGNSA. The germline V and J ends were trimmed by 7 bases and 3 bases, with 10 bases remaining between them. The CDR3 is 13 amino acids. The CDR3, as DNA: TGTGCCAGCACCCTACGGTTCTACAATGAGCAGTTCTTC. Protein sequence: CASTLRFYNEQFF. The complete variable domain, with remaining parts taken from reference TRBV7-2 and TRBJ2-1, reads GAGVSQSPSNKVTEKGKDVELRCDPISGHTALYWYRQSLGQGLEFLIYFQGNSAPDKSGLPSDRFSAERTGGSVSTLTIQRTQQEDSAVYLCASTLRFYNEQFFGPGTRLTVL.

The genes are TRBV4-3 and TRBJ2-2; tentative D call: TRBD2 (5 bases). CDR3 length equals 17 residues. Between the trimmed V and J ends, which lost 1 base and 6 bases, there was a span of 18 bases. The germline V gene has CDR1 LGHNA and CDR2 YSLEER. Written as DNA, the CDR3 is TGCGCCAGCAGCCAAGGGTTGGGAGTTAGGGAGTCCGGGGAGCTGTTTTTT. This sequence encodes CASSQGLGVRESGELFF.

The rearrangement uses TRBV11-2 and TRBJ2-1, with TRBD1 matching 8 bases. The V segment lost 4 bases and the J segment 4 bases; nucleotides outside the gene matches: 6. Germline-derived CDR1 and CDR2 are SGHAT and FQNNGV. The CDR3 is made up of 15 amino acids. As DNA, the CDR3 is TGTGCCAGCAGCTGGGACAGGACCCTTTACAATGAGCAGTTCTTC. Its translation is CASSWDRTLYNEQFF.

CDR3 nucleotide sequence: TGTGCCAGCAGCCCGACAGGGGTGACAGATACGCAGTATTTT. This encodes CASSPTGVTDTQYF. The rearrangement links TRBV27 to TRBJ2-3; 8 bases fit TRBD1. The V gene end was trimmed by 6 bases and the J gene end by 3 bases; junction bases not matched to a gene: 5. The CDR3 loop spans 14 amino acids. Per germline, CDR1 MNHEY and CDR2 SMNVEV (reference sequence).